This T cell receptor (beta chain) originates from a study of blood T cell repertoires in COVID-19. Across the study: The samples span acute and convalescent COVID-19 from the United States, Italy and Spain. In each case, the material was cDNA or gDNA derived from T cells, B-cell-depleted T cells, or PBMCs.

V was shortened by 1 base and J by 0 bases, with 10 bases between the two germline ends. Germline V CDR1 and CDR2: SGHTA, FQGNSA. The CDR3 covers 16 residues. Participants, 18 to 89 years old, spanned under 30 US areas. TCRdb keeps only in-frame clones here, not all; method: immunoSEQ multiplex PCR. The data hold about 250,000 clones, with approximately 84% observed a single time. The V gene is TRBV7-2, the J gene TRBJ1-3; no reliable D call. This TCR was recovered from a man between 35 and 55 years old who had recovered from COVID-19. The source material was PBMCs or T cells enriched from blood (not recorded which). The CDR3 region has the DNA TGTGCCAGCAGCTTAGTCACAGTTTCCTCTGGAAACACCATATATTTT. It specifies CASSLVTVSSGNTIYF. The full variable domain, its missing parts supplied by reference TRBV7-2 and TRBJ1-3, is GAGVSQSPSNKVTEKGKDVELRCDPISGHTALYWYRQSLGQGLEFLIYFQGNSAPDKSGLPSDRFSAERTGGSVSTLTIQRTQQEDSAVYLCASSLVTVSSGNTIYFGEGSWLTVV.